This entry lists 8 T cell receptor beta chains sequenced from one sample in a study of neurological immune-mediated disorders. In TCRdb, the 5' RACE reads were re-called with MiXCR into one record per CDR3 protein. This table holds around 15,000 distinct CDR3 sequences, 3% to 3.5% found once. Sequencing used CD8+ T cells from blood. These receptors all stem from a woman aged 40-49 years in good health.

This clonotype showed up many times. V gene TRBV27 combines with J gene TRBJ2-5, with 8 bases matching TRBD1. The CDR3 contains 15 residues. After removal of 6 bases from V and 5 bases from J, the junction contained 11 bases not matched to a gene. Germline values: CDR1 MNHEY, CDR2 SMNVEV (reference sequence). CDR3 in amino acids: CASRDLSGGEETQYF. The CDR3 nucleotides read TGTGCCAGCAGAGATCTCTCAGGGGGCGAGGAGACCCAGTACTTC.

By share, this clonotype ranks as large. The chain uses TRBV6-2 or TRBV6-3 and TRBJ2-1; TRBD2 matches at 10 bases. V trimming: 6 bases; J trimming: 4 bases; junction bases outside the gene matches: 3. Germline V lookup: CDR1 MNHEY, CDR2 SVGEGT. CDR3 size: 14 residues. CDR3 region: CASSRTSGYNEQFF. CDR3 DNA sequence: TGTGCCAGCAGCCGGACTAGCGGTTACAATGAGCAGTTCTTC.

This clonotype showed up many times. The chain has TRBV9 and TRBJ2-2; D call uncertain. Germline V gives CDR1 SGDLS, CDR2 YYNGEE. The V end lost 3 bases, the J end lost 4 bases, and 16 bases lay between the germline ends. The CDR3 spans 16 residues. Here the CDR3 reads CASSAQLSSLTGELFF. For the CDR3, the DNA is TGTGCCAGCAGCGCCCAGCTAAGCAGTCTCACCGGGGAGCTGTTTTTT. The variable domain in full, completed from reference TRBV9 and TRBJ2-2, reads DSGVTQTPKHLITATGQRVTLRCSPRSGDLSVYWYQQSLDQGLQFLIQYYNGEERAKGNILERFSAQQFPDLHSELNLSSLELGDSALYFCASSAQLSSLTGELFFGEGSRLTVL.

This clonotype was counted ten times or more. J is TRBJ2-7 and V is TRBV29-1, with 9 bases lining up with TRBD2. This CDR3 has 13 amino acids. Germline V gene data show CDR1 as SQVTM and CDR2 as ANQGSEA. The V gene end was trimmed by 7 bases and the J gene end by 4 bases; junction bases not matched to a gene: 8. CDR3: CSATRLAGYEQYF. The CDR3 DNA is TGCAGCGCTACTAGGCTAGCGGGATACGAGCAGTACTTC.

This clonotype came up many times. J is TRBJ2-1 and V is TRBV24-1; 8 nucleotides line up with TRBD1. With 3 bases clipped from V and 1 base from J, the junction kept 10 bases outside the gene matches. The germline V gene encodes CDR1 KGHDR and CDR2 SFDVKD. The CDR3 is 18 residues long. CDR3 DNA: TGTGCCACCAGTGATGACGAACGTAGACAGGGGTCCTACAATGAGCAGTTCTTC. Its protein is CATSDDERRQGSYNEQFF.

This clonotype was seen many times. This chain links TRBV5-1 with TRBJ1-2; the D gene is possibly TRBD1 (5 bases). V was clipped by 5 bases and J by 6 bases, with 14 bases between them. The CDR3 spans 13 residues. The germline V gene has CDR1 SGHRS and CDR2 YFSETQ. The CDR3 sequence is CASRLKGLDGYTF. In nucleotides, the CDR3 is TGCGCCAGCAGGCTAAAGGGGTTGGATGGCTACACCTTC.

This clonotype was recorded at least ten times. This rearrangement joins TRBV10-3 to TRBJ2-1, with TRBD2 identical over 9 bases. Losses at the gene ends were 0 bases for V and 6 bases for J; bases not matched to a gene: 3. The CDR3 spans 15 residues. CDR1 and CDR2 from the germline V gene are ENHRY and SYGVKD. CDR3 sequence (DNA): TGTGCCATCAGTGAGTCACAGCGGGAGGTCAATGAGCAGTTCTTC. Protein product: CAISESQREVNEQFF.

This clonotype was counted ten times or more. This chain joins TRBV10-1 and TRBJ1-5; perhaps TRBD1 as D (5 bases). Germline V gene lookup returns CDR1 WNHNN and CDR2 SYGVQD (reference sequence). The CDR3 contains 13 residues. V lost 7 bases and J lost 6, with 13 bases in between. The CDR3 DNA reads TGCGCCAGCAATACGGGTCAGGGTCAGCCCCAGCATTTT. Translation: CASNTGQGQPQHF.